The 20 T cell receptor beta chains given below trace back to one sample, sequenced in a study of T-cell reconstitution after alpha-beta-depleted transplantation in children. Unique molecular identifiers were incorporated when the TCRbeta library was constructed. TCRdb reprocessed the PCR reads with MiXCR, giving one entry per CDR3 protein. The sample carries about 200,000 distinct CDR3 sequences, 6.3% recorded once. The sequencing used PBMCs, collected before TCRalphabeta/CD19-depleted stem cell transplant. Receptors were obtained from a girl less than two years old with combined immunodeficiency, due to receive a stem cell transplant.

This clonotype has ten or more counts. The chain recombines TRBV7-9 with TRBJ2-1; D not resolved. The CDR3 has 14 residues. CDR1 and CDR2 (germline): SEHNR, FQNEAQ (reference sequence). Deletions cut 7 bases from V and 4 bases from J, with 14 bases between. In DNA, the CDR3 is TGTGCCAGCACGTCGGCGCTCCTATACAATGAGCAGTTCTTC. Encoded protein: CASTSALLYNEQFF. Full variable domain (rest looked up from reference TRBV7-9 and TRBJ2-1): DTGVSQNPRHKITKRGQNVTFRCDPISEHNRLYWYRQTLGQGPEFLTYFQNEAQLEKSRLLSDRFSAERPKGSFSTLEIQRTEQGDSAMYLCASTSALLYNEQFFGPGTRLTVL.

The J gene is TRBJ2-7, the V gene TRBV27; 9 bases fit TRBD2. Trimming removed 8 bases from V and 4 bases from J; junction bases left unmatched: 12. The CDR3 consists of 15 residues. Germline CDR1 and CDR2: MNHEY and SMNVEV (reference sequence). CDR3 coding DNA: TGTGCCAGCGGCGACCTAGCGGGAAATAAGTACGAGCAGTACTTC. As protein: CASGDLAGNKYEQYF.

This clonotype appeared many times. This chain joins TRBV28 and TRBJ2-7; 9 nucleotides agree with TRBD2. This CDR3 has 11 residues. Germline V lookup: CDR1 MDHEN, CDR2 SYDVKM. V was clipped by 5 bases and J by 10 bases; unmatched bases: 3. Here the CDR3 DNA reads TGTGCCAGCAGTCCCGGGACTAGCCAGTACTTC. Its translation: CASSPGTSQYF. The whole variable domain, filled in from reference TRBV28 and TRBJ2-7, reads DVKVTQSSRYLVKRTGEKVFLECVQDMDHENMFWYRQDPGLGLRLIYFSYDVKMKEKGDIPEGYSVSREKKERFSLILESASTNQTSMYLCASSPGTSQYFGPGTRLTVT.

Many counts were recorded for this clonotype. The V call is TRBV7-9, the J call TRBJ2-2; D not certain. Germline CDR1 and CDR2: SEHNR and FQNEAQ (reference sequence). The V end lost 2 bases, the J end lost 7 bases, and 8 bases lay between the germline ends. The CDR3 is 13 residues long. CDR3 protein: CASSLKGSGELFF. CDR3 nucleotides: TGTGCCAGCAGCTTAAAGGGAAGCGGGGAGCTGTTTTTT.

The chain couples TRBV4-2 to TRBJ2-3; unclear D gene. Trimming stripped 0 bases from V and 2 bases from J, with 12 bases between. Germline lookup yields CDR1 LGHNA and CDR2 YNFKEQ. The CDR3 totals 16 residues. The CDR3 spells CASSQDLSAITDTQYF. The CDR3 DNA reads TGTGCCAGCAGCCAAGATCTCAGCGCTATCACAGATACGCAGTATTTT.

This clonotype was detected only a few times. The V gene is TRBV6-6, the J gene TRBJ1-1; D remains unclear. V was trimmed by 6 bases and J by 7 bases, leaving 15 bases between them. CDR3 length: 13 residues. Germline values: CDR1 MNHNY, CDR2 SVGAGI (reference sequence). The CDR3 DNA reads TGTGCCAGCAGCCCCCCTAAGGTCTATGAAGCTTTCTTT. Its translation: CASSPPKVYEAFF.

This clonotype was seen ten or more times. Here the CDR3 DNA reads TGTGCCAGCTTCCTAGGCCGGCTATACAATGAGCAGTTCTTC. The encoded protein is CASFLGRLYNEQFF. The chain is built from TRBV12-3 or TRBV12-4 and TRBJ2-1; D unresolved. This CDR3 comprises 14 residues. The V gene lost 8 bases and the J gene lost 4 bases, with 15 bases spanning the gap.

This clonotype was counted a few times. J is TRBJ1-2 and V is TRBV5-1; tentatively, D is TRBD1 (6 bases). V lost 0 bases and J lost 7, with 19 bases in between. Germline V lookup: CDR1 SGHRS, CDR2 YFSETQ. The CDR3 has 16 amino acids. CDR3: CASSLAWRGANGGYTF. DNA of the CDR3: TGCGCCAGCAGCTTGGCTTGGCGGGGGGCGAACGGTGGCTACACCTTC.

This clonotype was found many times. This chain links TRBV6-1 with TRBJ1-1, with 7 bases fitting TRBD1. CDR1 is MNHNS, CDR2 SASEGT, per germline. The CDR3 has 14 residues. V lost 6 bases to trimming and J lost 0 bases; unmatched junction nucleotides: 4. The CDR3 coding sequence is TGTGCCAGCAGGGCGGGACAGATGAACACTGAAGCTTTCTTT. This gives the protein CASRAGQMNTEAFF.

The sample holds many counts of this clonotype. The chain uses TRBV7-2 and TRBJ2-2; D is unresolved. Germline assignment: CDR1 SGHTA and CDR2 FQGNSA. Deletions cut 6 bases from V and 0 bases from J, with 5 bases between. The CDR3 has 13 residues. In DNA form, the CDR3 reads TGTGCCAGCAGATACGCGAACACCGGGGAGCTGTTTTTT. It codes for CASRYANTGELFF.

The V and J genes are TRBV12-3 or TRBV12-4 and TRBJ2-1; TRBD2 agrees at 11 bases. V dropped 6 bases and J dropped 4; count of bases not matched to a gene: 11. The CDR3 is made up of 17 amino acids. The CDR3 coding sequence is TGTGCCAGCAGGCCGACTAGCGGGAACGCCTTTTACAATGAGCAGTTCTTC. Protein: CASRPTSGNAFYNEQFF.

V and J are TRBV1 and TRBJ2-3; the table calls TRBD1, which could not be checked here. TRBV1 is a recognized pseudogene. The CDR3 runs 14 residues. This CDR3 reads CTSSPGGDTDTQYF. The CDR3 DNA follows: TGCACCAGCAGCCCCGGGGGAGACACAGATACGCAGTATTTT.

Many counts were recorded for this clonotype. This rearrangement joins TRBV6-5 to TRBJ2-1; no clear D gene. Germline CDR1 reads MNHEY; CDR2 reads SVGAGI. Trimming pared 2 bases from V and 5 bases from J, leaving 1 base between. There are 11 residues in the CDR3. The CDR3 region has the DNA TGTGCCAGCAGTTACAACAATGAGCAGTTCTTC. Translating it yields CASSYNNEQFF.

Many counts were recorded for this clonotype. The genes are TRBV14 and TRBJ1-1; maybe TRBD1 (5 bases). Trimming removed 4 bases at V and 0 bases at J, with 15 bases between. Germline values: CDR1 SGHDN, CDR2 FVKESK. This CDR3 contains 16 residues. CDR3 amino acids: CASSPEFWGMNTEAFF. The DNA for the CDR3 is TGTGCCAGCAGCCCCGAATTTTGGGGCATGAACACTGAAGCTTTCTTT. The full variable domain, with the rest looked up from reference TRBV14 and TRBJ1-1, is EAGVTQFPSHSVIEKGQTVTLRCDPISGHDNLYWYRRVMGKEIKFLLHFVKESKQDESGMPNNRFLAERTGGTYSTLKVQPAELEDSGVYFCASSPEFWGMNTEAFFGQGTRLTVV.

This clonotype was counted at least ten times. J is TRBJ1-1 and V is TRBV12-3 or TRBV12-4; D is ambiguous. The CDR3 has 14 residues. Deletions cut 5 bases from V and 8 bases from J, with 18 bases between. Written as DNA, the CDR3 is TGTGCCAGCAGTCGTGGGTTTGTGACTCGCGAAGCTTTCTTT. It translates to CASSRGFVTREAFF.

The chain combines TRBV27 with TRBJ2-3, with D possibly being TRBD1 or TRBD2 (5 bases each). The V gene lost 5 bases and the J gene lost 6 bases, with 18 bases spanning the gap. This CDR3 is 15 amino acids long. CDR1 is MNHEY, CDR2 SMNVEV, per germline (reference sequence). The CDR3 region is CASSILGTEVDTQYF. CDR3 coding DNA: TGTGCCAGCAGTATCCTAGGGACGGAGGTTGATACGCAGTATTTT.

The sample holds many counts of this clonotype. The chain uses TRBV7-8 and TRBJ2-1; 10 bases fit TRBD2. Germline assignment: CDR1 SGHVS and CDR2 FQNEAQ. CDR3 size: 16 residues. V was clipped by 2 bases and J by 9 bases; unmatched bases: 10. The CDR3 DNA sequence: TGTGCCAGCAGCTTAAGCCCCCCTAGCGGGAGCCTTGAGCAGTTCTTC. It codes for CASSLSPPSGSLEQFF.

This clonotype has ten or more counts. V and J are TRBV6-6 and TRBJ1-4; tentatively, D is TRBD1 (5 bases). The CDR3 spans 12 residues. Trimming pared 6 bases from V and 5 bases from J, leaving 7 bases between. CDR1 is MNHNY and CDR2 is SVGAGI in the germline V gene (reference sequence). DNA for the CDR3: TGTGCCAGCAGGGGGGGGAATGAAAAACTGTTTTTT. Residues: CASRGGNEKLFF.

The sample holds many counts of this clonotype. V usage is TRBV29-1 and J usage is TRBJ1-2, with D perhaps TRBD1 (6 bases). The germline gives CDR1 SQVTM, CDR2 ANQGSEA. This CDR3 has 12 amino acids. Trimming stripped 2 bases from V and 5 bases from J, with 9 bases between. CDR3: CSVEKGGYGYTF. CDR3 coding DNA: TGCAGCGTTGAAAAGGGGGGTTATGGCTACACCTTC.

This clonotype counts as medium-sized (0.01 to 0.1%). The rearrangement joins TRBV20-1 to TRBJ2-5; 11 nucleotides agree with TRBD2. V shed 0 bases and J 4 bases; nucleotides not matched to a gene: 4. CDR1 DFQATT and CDR2 SNEGSKA come from the germline V gene (reference sequence). The CDR3 runs 15 residues. CDR3 DNA sequence: TGCAGTGCTAGAGACACGACTAGCGGGATAGAGACCCAGTACTTC. This translates into CSARDTTSGIETQYF.